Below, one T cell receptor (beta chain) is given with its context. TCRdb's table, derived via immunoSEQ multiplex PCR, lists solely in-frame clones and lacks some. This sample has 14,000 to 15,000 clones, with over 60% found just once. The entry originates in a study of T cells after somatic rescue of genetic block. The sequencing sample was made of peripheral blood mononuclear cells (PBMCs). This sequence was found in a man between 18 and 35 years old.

CDR3 bases: TGTGCCAGCAGTGAATCCCGGGACAAGAGGGGCACAGATACGCAGTATTTT. It translates to CASSESRDKRGTDTQYF. V usage is TRBV25-1 and J usage is TRBJ2-3; tentatively, D is TRBD1 (6 bases). Germline V gene sequence: CDR1 MGHDK, CDR2 SYGVNS. The CDR3 is made up of 17 amino acids. Trimming removed 1 base from V and 1 base from J, with 15 bases in between.